The 2 T cell receptor beta chains listed next were all sequenced from one sample in a study of T-cell reconstitution after alpha-beta-depleted transplantation in children. Researchers prepared the TCRbeta library using unique molecular identifiers, the study reports. TCRdb reprocessed the PCR reads via MiXCR and lists one record per CDR3 protein. This table holds over 90,000 distinct CDR3 sequences, around 7.8% found once. Sample: PBMCs, taken before TCRalphabeta/CD19-depleted stem cell transplant. Source of these receptors: a boy younger than 10 with acute lymphoblastic leukemia, due to receive a stem cell transplant.

The genes are TRBV7-9 and TRBJ1-2; 9 positions agree with TRBD1. The length of the CDR3 is 15 residues. CDR1 is SEHNR, CDR2 FQNEAQ, per germline (reference sequence). After removal of 2 bases from V and 2 bases from J, the junction contained 3 bases not matched to a gene. The CDR3 sequence is CASSLWDRENYGYTF. The CDR3 DNA is TGTGCCAGCAGCTTATGGGACAGGGAGAACTATGGCTACACCTTC.

This clonotype was seen ten or more times. This rearrangement joins TRBV7-2 to TRBJ2-7; TRBD1 or TRBD2 may be the D gene (5 bases each). Trimming pared 4 bases from V and 4 bases from J, leaving 11 bases between. CDR1 SGHTA and CDR2 FQGNSA come from the germline V gene. CDR3 length: 13 amino acids. The CDR3 DNA is TGTGCCAGCAGCTCTACCTGGGGGTACGAGCAGTACTTC. Amino acids: CASSSTWGYEQYF.